The present TCR beta chain was sequenced within a study of regulatory T cells. CDR3 size: 15 residues. V shed 0 bases and J shed 7 bases, with 15 bases lying between them. The germline V gene has CDR1 SGHVS and CDR2 FQNEAQ. The primer mix had 52 TRBV and 13 TRBJ primers. The protocol was immunoSEQ multiplex PCR, while the TCRdb copy is restricted to in-frame clones and leaves out a portion. Among about 23,000 clones listed, more than 70% were seen once. Findings of the study overall: In patients, unique TRB V-J pairs were restricted and V/J usage skewed, especially in Tregs. Hydrophobic residues at CDR3 positions 6 and 7 were enriched in conventional CD4+ T cells of CD3G-deficient patients.

This clone was observed a handful of times. Its antigen remains unknown. This TCR was sampled from a child between 5 and 17 years old with CD3G deficiency. Sample: conventional CD4+ T cells sorted from blood. The rearrangement joins TRBV7-8 to TRBJ2-5; no clear D gene. For the CDR3, the DNA is TGTGCCAGCAGCTTAGCCCATGGGTTGGTTGGGACCCAGTACTTC. This encodes CASSLAHGLVGTQYF.